Listed below are T cell receptor beta chains from one sample, sequenced in a study of early stage breast cancer tumors. TCRdb keeps only in-frame clones here, not all; method: immunoSEQ multiplex PCR. The data contain around 30,000 clones, roughly four fifths of them seen just once; the ten biggest clones take up around 9.1%. The specimen sequenced was breast tumor tissue. These receptor sequences come from a person aged 30 to 40 with breast cancer. Both conserved end residues are trimmed from each CDR3. Fields, in order: V gene, clone size, CDR3 protein. Only some rows state a clone size, as once, few, many or a class for expanded clones.

TRBV7-2 once ASSPQGNTGELF
TRBV27 few ASSTYRNRDSGNTIY
TRBV27 . ASSLSPPGLYGYT
TRBV7-9 . ASSLQGYLGTEAF
TRBV30 . AWSRQVTEAF
TRBV5-1 . ASRDPAGAHEQY
TRBV2 . ASSDRTDTQY
TRBV7-8 . ASSLVRRPSGGKNIQY
TRBV30 . AWSVSFSYEQY
TRBV7-9 . ASSPSTLTYEQY
TRBV5-1 . ASSLGGQSSSGNTIY
TRBV6-4 . ASSDSIESGTQY
TRBV10-3 . AIRVERGHSYYEQY
TRBV7-9 . ASSSTTGGEKLF
TRBV6-1 . ASSELGIGEY
TRBV30 . AWSVAAIRNEQY
TRBV5-4 . ASSYGNTDYEQY
TRBV30 . AWSRGRVINQPQH
TRBV13 . ASSLGRSSYEQY
TRBV2 . ASSATGGETQY
TRBV5-1 . ASSLQRLAGYGYT
TRBV21-1 few ASSTGWDSHTGELF
TRBV27 few ASSFLRGELF
TRBV10-3 few AISGDQGRPYGYT
TRBV29-1 . SAGGLGSGELF
TRBV27 . ASSGGRIAPYGYT
TRBV4-1 . ASSQEREFDYEQY
TRBV6-5 . ASMGGSYNSPLH
TRBV9 . ASSLLATGGYNEQF
TRBV7-8 once ASSSHLLRGRGRLSNTGELF
TRBV29-1 few SVEVYNEQF
TRBV10-2 . ASSGNGNEQF
TRBV2 few ASSRAGANVLT
TRBV11-3 . ASSLITGQNQPQH
TRBV5-5 few ASSRTNYEQY